This T cell receptor (beta chain) comes out of a study of T cells after posttransplantation cyclophosphamide. Study-wide points: After PTCy, TRB diversity resembled that of CNI/methotrexate controls.

Measured with immunoSEQ multiplex PCR; TCRdb has only the in-frame clones, and not every one. The sample includes some 9,000 clones, under 90% seen only once; the top ten take roughly 24%. A marrow graft followed busulfan-fludarabine conditioning, with cyclophosphamide on days +3 and +4. Note on this clone: Its target is unknown.

The CDR3 covers 14 residues. V shed 3 bases, J shed 4 bases, and the junction held 4 bases outside the gene matches. CDR1 LNHNV and CDR2 YYDKDF come from the germline V gene (reference sequence). The sequence derives from a female patient in her thirties or forties who received an allogeneic stem cell transplant from an unrelated donor, was CMV-positive, and had no GVHD. The graft donor may have given rise to some T cells. Specimen: PBMCs, collected after allogeneic stem cell transplant with posttransplant cyclophosphamide. The rearrangement links TRBV15 to TRBJ2-7; the match to TRBD1 covers 9 bases. This CDR3 is CATSRDRGSYEQYF. CDR3 DNA: TGTGCCACCAGCAGGGACAGGGGTTCTTACGAGCAGTACTTC.